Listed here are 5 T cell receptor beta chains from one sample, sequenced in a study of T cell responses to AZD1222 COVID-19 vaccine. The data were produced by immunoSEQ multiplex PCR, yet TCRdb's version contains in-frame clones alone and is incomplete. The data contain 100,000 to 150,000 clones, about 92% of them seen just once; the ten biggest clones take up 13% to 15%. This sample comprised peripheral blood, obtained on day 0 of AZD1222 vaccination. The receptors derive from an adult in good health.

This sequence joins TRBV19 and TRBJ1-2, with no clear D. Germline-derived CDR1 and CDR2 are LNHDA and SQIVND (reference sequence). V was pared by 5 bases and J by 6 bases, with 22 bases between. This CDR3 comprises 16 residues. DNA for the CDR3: TGTGCCAGTAGTGTTGGGGTCACACCCGGACGAGATGGCTACACCTTC. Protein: CASSVGVTPGRDGYTF.

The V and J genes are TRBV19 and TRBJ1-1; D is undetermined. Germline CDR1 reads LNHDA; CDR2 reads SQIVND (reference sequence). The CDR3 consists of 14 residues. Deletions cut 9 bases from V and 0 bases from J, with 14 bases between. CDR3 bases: TGTGCCAGCCGAGGGCCCTTTCTGAACACTGAAGCTTTCTTT. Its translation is CASRGPFLNTEAFF.

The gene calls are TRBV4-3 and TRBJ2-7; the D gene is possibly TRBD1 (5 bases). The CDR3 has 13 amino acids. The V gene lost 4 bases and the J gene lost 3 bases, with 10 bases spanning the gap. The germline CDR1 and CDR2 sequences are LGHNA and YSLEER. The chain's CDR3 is CASSPSRDYEQYF. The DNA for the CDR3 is TGCGCCAGCAGCCCTTCCAGGGACTACGAGCAGTACTTC.

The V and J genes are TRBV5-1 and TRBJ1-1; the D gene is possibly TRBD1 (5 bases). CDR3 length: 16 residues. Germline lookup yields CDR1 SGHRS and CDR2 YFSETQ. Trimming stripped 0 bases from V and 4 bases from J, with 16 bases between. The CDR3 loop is CASSLVVSGTGTEAFF. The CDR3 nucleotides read TGCGCCAGCAGCTTGGTCGTTTCAGGGACGGGCACTGAAGCTTTCTTT.

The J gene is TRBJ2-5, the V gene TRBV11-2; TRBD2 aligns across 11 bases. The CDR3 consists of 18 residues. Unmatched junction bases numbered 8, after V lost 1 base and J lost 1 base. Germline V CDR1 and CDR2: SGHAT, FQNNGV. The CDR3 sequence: CASSLGLAGRLVQETQYF. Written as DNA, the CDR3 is TGTGCCAGCAGCTTAGGACTAGCGGGAAGGTTAGTCCAAGAGACCCAGTACTTC. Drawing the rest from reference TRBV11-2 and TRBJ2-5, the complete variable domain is EAGVAQSPRYKIIEKRQSVAFWCNPISGHATLYWYQQILGQGPKLLIQFQNNGVVDDSQLPKDRFSAERLKGVDSTLKIQPAKLEDSAVYLCASSLGLAGRLVQETQYFGPGTRLLVL.